This passage covers 30 T cell receptor beta chains from one sample sequenced in a study of blood T cell repertoires in COVID-19. Sequencing was performed with immunoSEQ multiplex PCR; in TCRdb, only in-frame clones are kept and a portion is missing. This table has roughly 150,000 clones, 70% to 80% appearing once. The sample taken for sequencing was PBMCs or T cells enriched from blood (not recorded which). The origin of the receptors is a woman aged 70-85 years in a cohort exposed to, infected with or recovered from COVID-19 (not recorded which).

This clone showed up just once. V and J are TRBV20-1 and TRBJ2-3, with 8 bases aligning to TRBD2. Trimming cost V 3 bases and J 0 bases; bases outside gene matches: 5. CDR3 length equals 15 residues. CDR1 DFQATT and CDR2 SNEGSKA come from the germline V gene (reference sequence). CDR3 amino acids: CSASELAASTDTQYF. The CDR3 DNA sequence: TGCAGTGCTAGTGAACTAGCGGCTAGCACAGATACGCAGTATTTT.

The rearrangement links TRBV27 to TRBJ2-7, with 9 bases aligning to TRBD1. The CDR3 consists of 15 residues. Unmatched junction bases numbered 6, after V lost 3 bases and J lost 3 bases. Germline CDR1 and CDR2: MNHEY and SMNVEV (reference sequence). The CDR3 sequence: CASSFRGTGNYEQYF. CDR3 nucleotides: TGTGCCAGCAGTTTTAGGGGGACAGGGAACTACGAGCAGTACTTC.

The sample holds a few counts of this clone. The chain carries TRBV12-3 or TRBV12-4 and TRBJ2-5; D is ambiguous. The CDR3 consists of 11 residues. V was trimmed by 4 bases and J by 5 bases, leaving 5 bases between them. The CDR3 protein is CASSSFETQYF. CDR3 sequence (DNA): TGTGCCAGCAGTTCGTTTGAGACCCAGTACTTC.

This clone was observed a single time. The V and J genes are TRBV5-1 and TRBJ2-5; 10 bases align to TRBD2. In germline, CDR1 is SGHRS, CDR2 YFSETQ. V was clipped by 2 bases and J by 5 bases; unmatched bases: 9. This CDR3 contains 16 residues. The CDR3 is CASSFGPASGSETQYF. The CDR3 region has the DNA TGCGCCAGCAGCTTTGGCCCGGCTAGCGGGAGCGAGACCCAGTACTTC.

The chain links TRBV3-1 (or the pseudogene TRBV3-2) to TRBJ2-2; 7 nucleotides match TRBD1. Germline V gene data show CDR1 as LGHDT and CDR2 as YNNKEL (reference sequence). V gave up 2 bases and J gave up 5 bases; unmatched junction bases: 20. The CDR3 is 20 amino acids. CDR3 in DNA: TGTGCCAGCAGCCAAAGATACTCCGGGACAGTGAGTGTTATAACCGGGGAGCTGTTTTTT. It translates to CASSQRYSGTVSVITGELFF.

The J gene is TRBJ1-2, the V gene TRBV14, with D perhaps TRBD1 (6 bases). The V and J ends lost 8 bases and 7 bases respectively, with 14 bases between them. The germline V gene has CDR1 SGHDN and CDR2 FVKESK. The CDR3 runs 12 residues. CDR3 sequence reads: CASAQGLGGYTF. DNA of the CDR3: TGTGCCAGCGCCCAGGGGCTGGGTGGCTACACCTTC.

This chain connects TRBV24-1 to TRBJ1-2, with unresolved D. The germline V gene has CDR1 KGHDR and CDR2 SFDVKD. This CDR3 region has 13 residues. Between the trimmed V and J ends, which lost 2 bases and 2 bases, there was a span of 5 bases. CDR3 coding DNA: TGTGCCACCAGTGATTCGCGAAACTATGGCTACACCTTC. Amino acid sequence: CATSDSRNYGYTF.

The genes are TRBV2 and TRBJ2-7, with TRBD2 matching over 12 bases. CDR1 is SNHLY and CDR2 is FYNNEI in the germline V gene. The CDR3 extends over 15 amino acids. V dropped 4 bases and J dropped 3; count of bases not matched to a gene: 4. Here the CDR3 reads CASSALTSGSYEQYF. CDR3 nucleotides: TGTGCCAGCAGTGCCCTGACTAGCGGGAGCTACGAGCAGTACTTC.

This clone has a single count. The gene calls are TRBV20-1 and TRBJ2-5; D not resolved. CDR3 length equals 12 residues. V lost 3 bases, J lost 3 bases, and 8 bases lay in between. Germline CDR1 reads DFQATT; CDR2 reads SNEGSKA (reference sequence). CDR3 nucleotide sequence: TGCAGTGCTAGTCGTCTAGAAGAGACCCAGTACTTC. It is translated as CSASRLEETQYF.

The genes are TRBV15 and TRBJ2-1, with TRBD2 matching 9 bases. There are 12 residues in the CDR3. Losses at the gene ends were 0 bases for V and 13 bases for J; bases not matched to a gene: 1. The germline V gene has CDR1 LNHNV and CDR2 YYDKDF (reference sequence). In DNA, the CDR3 is TGTGCCACCAGCAGAGATAGCGGGAGCCAGTTCTTC. This sequence encodes CATSRDSGSQFF.

This chain uses TRBV5-8 with TRBJ2-4, with D possibly being TRBD2 (6 bases). The V gene's germline CDR1 is SGHTS and CDR2 YDEGEE. The CDR3 spans 16 residues. Trimming left V 4 bases short and J 0 bases short, with 14 bases between. The CDR3 bases are TGTGCCAGCAGCATACGGACTAACCTAGCCAAAAACATTCAGTACTTC. Protein sequence: CASSIRTNLAKNIQYF. The complete variable domain, with remaining parts taken from reference TRBV5-8 and TRBJ2-4, reads EAGVTQSPTHLIKTRGQQATLRCSPISGHTSVYWYQQALGLGLQFLLWYDEGEERNRGNFPPRFSGRQFPNYSSELNVNALELEDSALYLCASSIRTNLAKNIQYFGAGTRLSVL.

The J gene is TRBJ2-5, the V gene TRBV4-3; 8 nucleotides match TRBD1. Trimming at V came to 4 bases and at J to 5 bases, leaving 9 bases not matched to a gene. This CDR3 contains 15 residues. Germline lookup yields CDR1 LGHNA and CDR2 YSLEER. The CDR3 region is CASSLRTGNVETQYF. The CDR3 region has the DNA TGCGCCAGCAGCCTCCGGACAGGGAATGTGGAGACCCAGTACTTC.

The gene calls are TRBV19 and TRBJ2-7, with a weak D call TRBD1 (6 bases). The V gene lost 5 bases and the J gene lost 1 base, with 9 bases spanning the gap. This CDR3 contains 13 residues. Germline values: CDR1 LNHDA, CDR2 SQIVND (reference sequence). The CDR3 region has the DNA TGTGCCAGTAGTCTGGACAGATCCTACGAGCAGTACTTC. It is translated as CASSLDRSYEQYF.

This clone was seen more than once but under ten times. The J gene is TRBJ2-1, the V gene TRBV3-1 (or the pseudogene TRBV3-2), with TRBD2 matching 8 bases. The trim removed 0 bases at V and 7 bases at J, leaving 11 bases unmatched. CDR3 length equals 17 residues. Germline assignment: CDR1 LGHDT and CDR2 YNNKEL (reference sequence). CDR3 region: CASSQDTRLASRNEQFF. The CDR3 coding sequence is TGTGCCAGCAGCCAAGATACCCGACTAGCGAGTAGGAATGAGCAGTTCTTC.

The chain recombines TRBV5-1 with TRBJ2-5, with 9 bases that match TRBD1. V trimming: 4 bases; J trimming: 5 bases; junction bases outside the gene matches: 6. Looked up from germline, CDR1 is SGHRS and CDR2 is YFSETQ. The CDR3 has 14 amino acids. The chain's CDR3 is CASSLQGAGETQYF. CDR3 DNA: TGCGCCAGCAGCCTACAGGGGGCGGGGGAGACCCAGTACTTC.

The chain uses TRBV28 and TRBJ2-7, with 8 bases that match TRBD2. From germline, CDR1 is MDHEN and CDR2 SYDVKM. Trimming removed 7 bases from V and 0 bases from J; junction bases left unmatched: 11. CDR3 length equals 16 residues. The DNA of the CDR3 is TGTGCCAGCACGTCCTACGACGGGACTAGCTCCTACGAGCAGTACTTC. Translation: CASTSYDGTSSYEQYF.

V is TRBV19 and J is TRBJ2-3, with 9 positions matching TRBD2. V was clipped by 3 bases and J by 0 bases; unmatched bases: 1. Looked up from germline, CDR1 is LNHDA and CDR2 is SQIVND (reference sequence). This CDR3 has 15 residues. The CDR3 spells CASSMTSGSTDTQYF. DNA of the CDR3: TGTGCCAGTAGTATGACTAGCGGTAGCACAGATACGCAGTATTTT.

This clone was recorded once. This chain uses TRBV5-1 with TRBJ1-6; TRBD1 agrees at 7 bases. With 0 bases clipped from V and 7 bases from J, the junction kept 13 bases outside the gene matches. Germline V gives CDR1 SGHRS, CDR2 YFSETQ. This CDR3 has 18 amino acids. CDR3 coding DNA: TGCGCCAGCAGCTTGGGGCCGGGACAGAACCCCTTCAATTCACCCCTCCACTTT. It specifies CASSLGPGQNPFNSPLHF.

The chain is built from TRBV12-3 or TRBV12-4 and TRBJ1-1; D gene uncertain. There are 11 residues in the CDR3. Trimming cost V 6 bases and J 3 bases, with 5 bases left between them. CDR3 nucleotide sequence: TGTGCCAGCAGCTATTACACTGAAGCTTTCTTT. Amino acid sequence: CASSYYTEAFF.

This clone was observed a handful of times. This chain connects TRBV11-2 to TRBJ1-1; tentatively, D is TRBD1 (6 bases). With 2 bases removed from V and 0 bases from J, the gap between germline ends came to 10 bases. The CDR3 runs 15 residues. Germline lookup yields CDR1 SGHAT and CDR2 FQNNGV. The CDR3 nucleotides read TGTGCCAGCAGCTTACCCAGGGGTTTGAACACTGAAGCTTTCTTT. Its translation: CASSLPRGLNTEAFF.

The genes are TRBV7-2 and TRBJ1-2; D ambiguous. CDR3 length: 15 residues. Germline V CDR1 and CDR2: SGHTA, FQGNSA. V dropped 5 bases and J dropped 2 bases, with 15 bases sitting between them. The CDR3 region is CASSPEYSTNYGYTF. CDR3 nucleotides: TGTGCCAGCAGCCCGGAGTATAGCACCAACTATGGCTACACCTTC.

The J gene is TRBJ2-2, the V gene TRBV11-2; 12 bases match TRBD1. Germline V gene lookup returns CDR1 SGHAT and CDR2 FQNNGV. Trimming removed 2 bases from V and 11 bases from J; junction bases left unmatched: 12. CDR3 length: 17 amino acids. DNA of the CDR3: TGTGCCAGCAGCTTAATCTTTTTCGGGACAGGGGGCCAAGAGCTGTTTTTT. This gives the protein CASSLIFFGTGGQELFF. The full variable domain, its missing parts supplied by reference TRBV11-2 and TRBJ2-2, is EAGVAQSPRYKIIEKRQSVAFWCNPISGHATLYWYQQILGQGPKLLIQFQNNGVVDDSQLPKDRFSAERLKGVDSTLKIQPAKLEDSAVYLCASSLIFFGTGGQELFFGEGSRLTVL.

The genes are TRBV7-8 and TRBJ1-2; D remains unclear. Germline CDR1 and CDR2: SGHVS and FQNEAQ. V was trimmed by 1 base and J by 8 bases, leaving 14 bases between them. The CDR3 is made up of 14 amino acids. DNA for the CDR3: TGTGCCAGCAGCTTAGTTGGCGGGTTGGGAGGCTACACCTTC. Its protein is CASSLVGGLGGYTF.

The chain has TRBV5-4 and TRBJ1-6, with a tentative D call TRBD1 (5 bases). In germline, CDR1 is SGHNT, CDR2 YYREEE (reference sequence). V was trimmed by 5 bases and J by 8 bases, leaving 14 bases between them. The CDR3 is 14 residues long. This CDR3 reads CASRPGDRDSPLHF. The CDR3 DNA is TGTGCCAGCAGGCCGGGCGACAGAGATTCACCCCTCCACTTT.

The rearrangement uses TRBV7-9 and TRBJ2-1; D gene ambiguous. Per germline, CDR1 SEHNR and CDR2 FQNEAQ (reference sequence). V dropped 7 bases and J dropped 0 bases, with 10 bases sitting between them. CDR3 size: 14 residues. The DNA of the CDR3 is TGTGCCAGCACCCTAAGAAGCTCCTACAATGAGCAGTTCTTC. Its translation: CASTLRSSYNEQFF.

This CDR3 reads CASSLAANYGYTF. CDR3 nucleotides: TGCGCCAGCAGCTTGGCAGCTAACTATGGCTACACCTTC. This chain joins TRBV5-1 and TRBJ1-2, with D unresolved. Germline CDR1 SGHRS, CDR2 YFSETQ. Trimming took 0 bases from V and 0 from J, leaving 3 bases between them. This CDR3 has 13 amino acids.

As DNA, the CDR3 is TGCAGCGTTGAGGTCGGGGTTGGTCAGCCCCAGCATTTT. It codes for CSVEVGVGQPQHF. The chain recombines TRBV29-1 with TRBJ1-5; D remains ambiguous. Trimming cost V 3 bases and J 6 bases, with 12 bases left between them. This CDR3 comprises 13 residues. Germline-derived CDR1 and CDR2 are SQVTM and ANQGSEA.

The count of this clone is one. The chain combines TRBV18 with TRBJ1-5; 7 bases line up with TRBD1. Germline CDR1 reads KGHSH; CDR2 reads LQKENI. The CDR3 is made up of 15 amino acids. After removal of 4 bases from V and 1 base from J, the junction contained 4 bases not matched to a gene. CDR3 protein: CASSLSGGSNQPQHF. Here the CDR3 DNA reads TGTGCCAGCTCACTATCAGGGGGGAGCAATCAGCCCCAGCATTTT.

The J gene is TRBJ2-5, the V gene TRBV27; possibly TRBD2 for D (6 bases). CDR1 and CDR2 from the germline V gene are MNHEY and SMNVEV (reference sequence). The CDR3 is 14 residues long. The V end lost 8 bases, the J end lost 2 bases, and 15 bases lay between the germline ends. CDR3 protein: CASYLARGQETQYF. The CDR3 region has the DNA TGTGCCAGCTATCTAGCGCGGGGTCAAGAGACCCAGTACTTC.

In this sample, this clone turned up a few times. In DNA form, the CDR3 reads TGTGCCAGCAGTTTTTGGGGGGCGAACACCGGGGAGCTGTTTTTT. This encodes CASSFWGANTGELFF. The J gene is TRBJ2-2, the V gene TRBV28, with D perhaps matching TRBD2 (6 bases). Deletions cut 3 bases from V and 0 bases from J, with 8 bases between. The CDR3 spans 15 residues. Germline CDR1 is MDHEN and CDR2 is SYDVKM.